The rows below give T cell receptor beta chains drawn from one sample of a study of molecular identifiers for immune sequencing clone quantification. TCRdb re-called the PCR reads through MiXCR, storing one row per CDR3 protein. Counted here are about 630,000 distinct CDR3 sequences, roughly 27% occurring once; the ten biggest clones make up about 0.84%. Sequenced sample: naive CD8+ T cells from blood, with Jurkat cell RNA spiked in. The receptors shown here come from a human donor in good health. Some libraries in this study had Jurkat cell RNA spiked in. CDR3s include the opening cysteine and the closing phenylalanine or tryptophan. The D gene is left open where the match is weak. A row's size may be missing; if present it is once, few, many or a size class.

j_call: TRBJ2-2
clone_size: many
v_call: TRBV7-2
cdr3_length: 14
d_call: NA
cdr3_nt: TGTGCCAGCAGCTTAGTATCCGGAGGTCGGGAGCTGTTTTTT
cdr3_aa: CASSLVSGGRELFF

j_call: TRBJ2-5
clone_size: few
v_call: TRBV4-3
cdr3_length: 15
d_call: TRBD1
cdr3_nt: TGCGCCAGCAGCCAACCGGGACAGGGGATGAGAGCCCAGTACTTC
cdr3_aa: CASSQPGQGMRAQYF

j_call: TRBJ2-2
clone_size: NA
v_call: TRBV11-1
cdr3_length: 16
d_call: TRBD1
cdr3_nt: TGTGCCAGCAGCTTCGCGACAGGGGGCTGGACCGGGGAGCTGTTTTTT
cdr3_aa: CASSFATGGWTGELFF

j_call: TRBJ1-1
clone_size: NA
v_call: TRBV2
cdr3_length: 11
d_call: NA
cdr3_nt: TGTGCCAGCAGTGAACAGGGTACGGCTTTCTTT
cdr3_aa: CASSEQGTAFF

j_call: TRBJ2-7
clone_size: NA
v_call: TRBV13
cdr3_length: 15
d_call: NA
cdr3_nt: TGTGCCAGCAGCTTCACCGGGGACAATTCCTACGAGCAGTACTTC
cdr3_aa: CASSFTGDNSYEQYF

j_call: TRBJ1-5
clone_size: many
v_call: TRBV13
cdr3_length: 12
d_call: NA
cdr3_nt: TGTGCCAGCAGCTCCACTAATCAGCCCCAGCATTTT
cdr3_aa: CASSSTNQPQHF

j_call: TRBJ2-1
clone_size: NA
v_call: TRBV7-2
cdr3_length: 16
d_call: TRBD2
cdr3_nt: TGTGCCCGCAGCTCGTGGGGGGGGGTGGGCTACAATGAGCAGTTCTTC
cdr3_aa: CARSSWGGVGYNEQFF

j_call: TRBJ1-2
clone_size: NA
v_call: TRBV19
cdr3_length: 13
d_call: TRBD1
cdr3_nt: TGTGCCAGTGGTCCCGGGACAGTCTATGGCTACACCTTC
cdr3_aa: CASGPGTVYGYTF

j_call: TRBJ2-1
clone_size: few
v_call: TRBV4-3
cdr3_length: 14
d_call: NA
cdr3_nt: TGCGCCAGCAGCCAACTCCCCTATGAGGGTGAGCAGTTCTTC
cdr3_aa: CASSQLPYEGEQFF

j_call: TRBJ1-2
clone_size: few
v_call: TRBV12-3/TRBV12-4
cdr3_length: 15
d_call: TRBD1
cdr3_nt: TGTGCCAGCAGTTTGGGGGACAGGTCTAACTATGGCTACACCTTC
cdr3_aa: CASSLGDRSNYGYTF

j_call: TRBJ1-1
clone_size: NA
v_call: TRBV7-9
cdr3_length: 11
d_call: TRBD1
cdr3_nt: TGTGCCCTCAGGGGGGACCCTGAAGCTTTCTTT
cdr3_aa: CALRGDPEAFF

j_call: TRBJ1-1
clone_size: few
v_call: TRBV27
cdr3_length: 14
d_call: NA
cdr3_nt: TGTGCCAGCAGTTTCTATGGGTTGGGCACTGAAGCTTTCTTT
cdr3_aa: CASSFYGLGTEAFF

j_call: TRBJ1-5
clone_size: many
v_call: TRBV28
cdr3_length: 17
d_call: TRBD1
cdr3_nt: TGTGCCAGCCTCCCTCAGGGGGGGTCCTATAGCAATCAGCCCCAGCATTTT
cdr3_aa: CASLPQGGSYSNQPQHF

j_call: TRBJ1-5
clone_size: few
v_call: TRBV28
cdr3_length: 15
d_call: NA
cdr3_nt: TGTGCCAGCAGTTTAAGCGCACGGTACAATCAGCCCCAGCATTTT
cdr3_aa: CASSLSARYNQPQHF

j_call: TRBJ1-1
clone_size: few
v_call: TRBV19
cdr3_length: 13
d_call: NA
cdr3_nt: TGTGCCAGTAATGGCTTACGGGACACTGAAGCTTTCTTT
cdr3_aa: CASNGLRDTEAFF

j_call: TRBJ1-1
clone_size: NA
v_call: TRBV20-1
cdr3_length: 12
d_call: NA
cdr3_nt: TGCAGTGCTGCCAGACAGGTCCGAGAAGCTTTATTT
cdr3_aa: CSAARQVREALF

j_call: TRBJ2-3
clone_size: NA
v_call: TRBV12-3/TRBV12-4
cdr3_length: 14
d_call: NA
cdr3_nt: TGTGCCAGCAGTTTCCTTAGTGCCACAGATACGCAGTATTTT
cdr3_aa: CASSFLSATDTQYF

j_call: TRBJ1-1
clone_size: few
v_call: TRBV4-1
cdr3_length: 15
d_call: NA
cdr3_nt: TGCGCCAGCAGCCAGGCCCGCGACATGCTCTCGGGAGCTTTCTTT
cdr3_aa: CASSQARDMLSGAFF

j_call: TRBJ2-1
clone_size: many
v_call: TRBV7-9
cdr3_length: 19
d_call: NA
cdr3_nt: TGTGCCAGCAGCTTAGGGGTCCTGGGGCGAACTACAATGAGTCCTCTTGTATTCTTC
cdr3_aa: CASSLGVLGRTTMSPLVFF

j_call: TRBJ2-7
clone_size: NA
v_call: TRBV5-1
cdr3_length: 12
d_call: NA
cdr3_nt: TGCGCCAGCAGCCGCTTCGGTGGCGCGCCGTCCTTC
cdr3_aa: CASSRFGGAPSF

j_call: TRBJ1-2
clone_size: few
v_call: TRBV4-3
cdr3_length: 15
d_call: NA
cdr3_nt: TGCGCCAGCAGCCAAGAGTGGACAACTAACTATGGCTACACCTTC
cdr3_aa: CASSQEWTTNYGYTF

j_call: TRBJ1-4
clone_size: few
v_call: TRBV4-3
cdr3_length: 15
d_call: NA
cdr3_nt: TGCGCCAGCAGCCAGGGGTGGGCAACTAATGAAAAACTGTTTTTT
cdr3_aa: CASSQGWATNEKLFF

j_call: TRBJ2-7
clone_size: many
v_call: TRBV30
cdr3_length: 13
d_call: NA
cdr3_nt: TGTGCCTGGAGTGGGGGACCGAGGTCCGAGCAGTACTTC
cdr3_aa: CAWSGGPRSEQYF

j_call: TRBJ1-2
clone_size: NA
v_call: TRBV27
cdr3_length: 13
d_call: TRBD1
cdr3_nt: TGTGCCAGCACCCTAGGGACAGGCTATGGCTACACCTTC
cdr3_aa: CASTLGTGYGYTF